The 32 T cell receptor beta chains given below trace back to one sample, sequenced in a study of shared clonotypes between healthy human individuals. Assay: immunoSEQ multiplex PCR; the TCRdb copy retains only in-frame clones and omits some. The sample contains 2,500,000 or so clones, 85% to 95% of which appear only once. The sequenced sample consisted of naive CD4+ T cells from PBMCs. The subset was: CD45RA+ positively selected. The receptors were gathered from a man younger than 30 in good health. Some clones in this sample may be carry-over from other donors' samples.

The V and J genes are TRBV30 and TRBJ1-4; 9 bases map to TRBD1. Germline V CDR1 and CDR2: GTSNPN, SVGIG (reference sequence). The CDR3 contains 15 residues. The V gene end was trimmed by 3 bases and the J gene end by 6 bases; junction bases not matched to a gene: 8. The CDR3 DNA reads TGTGCCTGGAGGGACAGGGGACGGAACTATGAAAAACTGTTTTTT. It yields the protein CAWRDRGRNYEKLFF.

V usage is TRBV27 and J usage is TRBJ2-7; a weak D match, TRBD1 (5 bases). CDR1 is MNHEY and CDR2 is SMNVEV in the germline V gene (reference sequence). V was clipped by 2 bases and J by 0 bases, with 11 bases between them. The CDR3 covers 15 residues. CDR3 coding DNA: TGTGCCAGCAGTTTAGACAGCCTGAGCTCCTACGAGCAGTACTTC. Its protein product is CASSLDSLSSYEQYF.

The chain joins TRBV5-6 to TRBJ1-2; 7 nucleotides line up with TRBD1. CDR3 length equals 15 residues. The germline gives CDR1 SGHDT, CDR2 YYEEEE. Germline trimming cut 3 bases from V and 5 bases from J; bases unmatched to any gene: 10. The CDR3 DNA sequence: TGTGCCAGCAGCTCCCCGGGAGGGGGCGAGTATGGCTACACCTTC. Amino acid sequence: CASSSPGGGEYGYTF.

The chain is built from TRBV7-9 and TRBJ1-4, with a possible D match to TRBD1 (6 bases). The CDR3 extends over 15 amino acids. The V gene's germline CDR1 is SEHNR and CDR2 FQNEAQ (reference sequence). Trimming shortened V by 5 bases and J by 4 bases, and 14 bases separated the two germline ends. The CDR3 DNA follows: TGTGCCAGCAGCCCACACAGGGCTTATAATGAAAAACTGTTTTTT. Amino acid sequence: CASSPHRAYNEKLFF.

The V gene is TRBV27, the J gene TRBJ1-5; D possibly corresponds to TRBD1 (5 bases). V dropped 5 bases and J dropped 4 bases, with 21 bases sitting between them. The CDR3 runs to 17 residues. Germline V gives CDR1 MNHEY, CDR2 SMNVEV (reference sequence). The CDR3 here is CASSLSPRQLQNQPQHF. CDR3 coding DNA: TGTGCCAGCAGTCTTTCCCCCCGACAGTTACAAAATCAGCCCCAGCATTTT.

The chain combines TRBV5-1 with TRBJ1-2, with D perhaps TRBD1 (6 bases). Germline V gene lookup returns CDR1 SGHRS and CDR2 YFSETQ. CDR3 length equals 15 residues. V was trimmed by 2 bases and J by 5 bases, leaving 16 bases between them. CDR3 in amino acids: CASSLAGAQQYGYTF. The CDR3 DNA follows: TGCGCCAGCAGCTTAGCAGGGGCCCAACAATATGGCTACACCTTC.

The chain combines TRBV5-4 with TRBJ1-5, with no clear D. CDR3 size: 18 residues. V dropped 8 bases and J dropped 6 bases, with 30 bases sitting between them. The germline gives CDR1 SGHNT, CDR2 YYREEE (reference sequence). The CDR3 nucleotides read TGTGCCAGACACGTGTTAAAAACCTGGAAACGGCTTTGTCAGCCCCAGCATTTT. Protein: CARHVLKTWKRLCQPQHF.

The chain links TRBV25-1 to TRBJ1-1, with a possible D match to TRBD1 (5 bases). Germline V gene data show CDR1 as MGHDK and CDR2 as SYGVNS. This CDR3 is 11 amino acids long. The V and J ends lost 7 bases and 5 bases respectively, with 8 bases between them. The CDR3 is CASTQGTEAFF. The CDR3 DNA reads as TGTGCCAGCACGCAGGGTACTGAAGCTTTCTTT.

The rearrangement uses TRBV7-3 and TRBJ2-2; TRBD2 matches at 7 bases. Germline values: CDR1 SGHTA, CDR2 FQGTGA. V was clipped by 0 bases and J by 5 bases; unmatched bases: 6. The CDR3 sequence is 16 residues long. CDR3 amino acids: CASSLTRAGSTGELFF. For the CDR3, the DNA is TGTGCCAGCAGCTTAACCCGAGCGGGATCAACCGGGGAGCTGTTTTTT. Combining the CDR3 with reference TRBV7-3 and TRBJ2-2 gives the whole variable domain GAGVSQTPSNKVTEKGKYVELRCDPISGHTALYWYRQSLGQGPEFLIYFQGTGAADDSGLPNDRFFAVRPEGSVSTLKIQRTERGDSAVYLCASSLTRAGSTGELFFGEGSRLTVL.

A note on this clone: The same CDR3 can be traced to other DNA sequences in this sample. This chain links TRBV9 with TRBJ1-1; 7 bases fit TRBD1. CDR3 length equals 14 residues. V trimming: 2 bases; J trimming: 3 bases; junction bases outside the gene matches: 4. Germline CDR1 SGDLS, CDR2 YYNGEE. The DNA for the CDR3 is TGTGCCAGCAGCGTTACAGGGGCGGACACTGAAGCTTTCTTT. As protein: CASSVTGADTEAFF.

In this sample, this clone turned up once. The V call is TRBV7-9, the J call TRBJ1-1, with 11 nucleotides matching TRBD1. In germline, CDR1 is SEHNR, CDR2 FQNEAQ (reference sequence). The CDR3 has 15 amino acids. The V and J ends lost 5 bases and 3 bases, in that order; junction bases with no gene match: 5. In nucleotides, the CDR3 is TGTGCCAGCAGCCAAGGGGACAGGGGGTACACTGAAGCTTTCTTT. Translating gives CASSQGDRGYTEAFF.

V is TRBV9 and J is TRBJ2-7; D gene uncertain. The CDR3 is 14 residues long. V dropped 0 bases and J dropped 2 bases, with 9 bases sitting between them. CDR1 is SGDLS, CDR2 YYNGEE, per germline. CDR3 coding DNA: TGTGCCAGCAGCGTAGAGCCGGTAGCCTACGAGCAGTACTTC. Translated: CASSVEPVAYEQYF.

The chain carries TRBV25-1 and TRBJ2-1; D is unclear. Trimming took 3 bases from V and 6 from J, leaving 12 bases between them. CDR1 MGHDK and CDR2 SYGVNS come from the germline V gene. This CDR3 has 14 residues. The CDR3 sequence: CASSDVGPLNEQFF. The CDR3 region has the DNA TGTGCCAGCAGTGATGTCGGCCCCCTCAATGAGCAGTTCTTC. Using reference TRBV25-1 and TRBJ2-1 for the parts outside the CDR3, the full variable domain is EADIYQTPRYLVIGTGKKITLECSQTMGHDKMYWYQQDPGMELHLIHYSYGVNSTEKGDLSSESTVSRIRTEHFPLTLESARPSHTSQYLCASSDVGPLNEQFFGPGTRLTVL.

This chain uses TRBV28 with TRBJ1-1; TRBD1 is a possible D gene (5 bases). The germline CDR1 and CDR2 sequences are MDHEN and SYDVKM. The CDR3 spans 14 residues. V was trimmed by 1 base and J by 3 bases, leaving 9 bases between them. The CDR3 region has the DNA TGTGCCAGCAGTTTATTGGGACGGTACACTGAAGCTTTCTTT. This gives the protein CASSLLGRYTEAFF.

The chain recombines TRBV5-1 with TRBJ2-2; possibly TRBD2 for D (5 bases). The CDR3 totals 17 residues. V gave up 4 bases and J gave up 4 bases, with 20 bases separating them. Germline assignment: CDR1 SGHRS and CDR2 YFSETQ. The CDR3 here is CASSDRPEKRGTGELFF. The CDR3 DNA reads TGCGCCAGCAGCGACCGGCCGGAAAAACGGGGCACCGGGGAGCTGTTTTTT.

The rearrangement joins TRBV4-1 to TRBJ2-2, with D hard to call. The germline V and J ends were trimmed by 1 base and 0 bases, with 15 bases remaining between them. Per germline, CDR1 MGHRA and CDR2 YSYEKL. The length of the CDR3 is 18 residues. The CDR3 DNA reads TGCGCCAGCAGCCAAGCCCCCGGCATTATCGCGAACACCGGGGAGCTGTTTTTT. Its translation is CASSQAPGIIANTGELFF.

The CDR3 nucleotides read TGCAGCGTCGTGATCGGACAGGGGGGTTCCTACGAGCAGTACTTC. As protein: CSVVIGQGGSYEQYF. The chain couples TRBV29-1 to TRBJ2-7, with 10 bases fitting TRBD1. Germline V gene data show CDR1 as SQVTM and CDR2 as ANQGSEA. Losses at the gene ends were 6 bases for V and 1 base for J; bases not matched to a gene: 9. This CDR3 has 15 amino acids.

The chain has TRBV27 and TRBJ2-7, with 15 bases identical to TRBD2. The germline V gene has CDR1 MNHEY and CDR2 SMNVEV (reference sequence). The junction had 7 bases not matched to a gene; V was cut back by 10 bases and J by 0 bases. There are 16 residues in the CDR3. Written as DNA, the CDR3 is TGTGCCACCACGGGACTAGCGGGAGGTTCCTCCTACGAGCAGTACTTC. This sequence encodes CATTGLAGGSSYEQYF.

CDR3 nucleotides: TGTGCTAGTGGTTTGGGAAGGGCAGAGAACACTGAAGCTTTCTTT. Amino acids: CASGLGRAENTEAFF. V and J are TRBV12-5 and TRBJ1-1; D is unclear. V lost 1 base and J lost 1, with 10 bases in between. The CDR3 consists of 15 residues. Germline V CDR1 and CDR2: LGHNT, FRNRAP.

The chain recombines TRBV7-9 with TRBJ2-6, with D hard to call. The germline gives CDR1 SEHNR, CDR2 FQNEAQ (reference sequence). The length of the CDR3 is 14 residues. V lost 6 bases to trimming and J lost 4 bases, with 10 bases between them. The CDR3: CASRSGPGANVLTF. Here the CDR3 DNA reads TGTGCCAGCAGGTCCGGGCCCGGGGCCAACGTCCTGACTTTC.

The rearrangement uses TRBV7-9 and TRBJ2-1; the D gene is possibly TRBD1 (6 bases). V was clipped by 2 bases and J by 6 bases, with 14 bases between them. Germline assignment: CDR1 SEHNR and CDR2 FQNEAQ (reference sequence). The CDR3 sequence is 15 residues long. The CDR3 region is CASSLITDSINEQFF. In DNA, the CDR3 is TGTGCCAGCAGCTTAATCACGGACAGCATCAATGAGCAGTTCTTC.

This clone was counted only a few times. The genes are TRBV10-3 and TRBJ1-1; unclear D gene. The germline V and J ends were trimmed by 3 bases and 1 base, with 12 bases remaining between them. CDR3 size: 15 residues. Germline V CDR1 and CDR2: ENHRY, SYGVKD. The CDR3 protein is CAISDAADRNTEAFF. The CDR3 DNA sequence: TGTGCCATCAGTGATGCTGCAGACCGGAACACTGAAGCTTTCTTT.

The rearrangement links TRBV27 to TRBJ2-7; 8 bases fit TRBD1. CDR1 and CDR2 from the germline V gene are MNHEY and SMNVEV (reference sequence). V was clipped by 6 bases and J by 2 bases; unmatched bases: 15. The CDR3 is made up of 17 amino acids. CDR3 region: CASRARTGITTPYEQYF. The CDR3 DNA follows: TGTGCCAGCAGGGCGCGGACAGGGATAACAACCCCCTACGAGCAGTACTTC.

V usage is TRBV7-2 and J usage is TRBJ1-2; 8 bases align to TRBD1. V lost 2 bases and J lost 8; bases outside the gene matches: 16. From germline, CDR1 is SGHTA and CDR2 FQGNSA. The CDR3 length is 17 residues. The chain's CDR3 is CASSLSVPQGVLVGYTF. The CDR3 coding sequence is TGTGCCAGCAGCTTATCAGTCCCACAGGGGGTCCTGGTAGGCTACACCTTC.

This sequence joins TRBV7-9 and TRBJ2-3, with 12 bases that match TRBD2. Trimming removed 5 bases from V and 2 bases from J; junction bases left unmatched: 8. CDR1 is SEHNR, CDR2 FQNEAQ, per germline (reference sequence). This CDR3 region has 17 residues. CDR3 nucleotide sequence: TGTGCCAGCAGCCGATCACGGACTAGCGGGAACACAGATACGCAGTATTTT. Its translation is CASSRSRTSGNTDTQYF.

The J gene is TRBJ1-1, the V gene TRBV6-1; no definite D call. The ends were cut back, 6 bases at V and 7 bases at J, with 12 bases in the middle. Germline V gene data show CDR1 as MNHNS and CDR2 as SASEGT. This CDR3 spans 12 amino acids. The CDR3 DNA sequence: TGTGCCAGCAGCCTTACCCGAAGTGAAGCTTTCTTT. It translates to CASSLTRSEAFF.

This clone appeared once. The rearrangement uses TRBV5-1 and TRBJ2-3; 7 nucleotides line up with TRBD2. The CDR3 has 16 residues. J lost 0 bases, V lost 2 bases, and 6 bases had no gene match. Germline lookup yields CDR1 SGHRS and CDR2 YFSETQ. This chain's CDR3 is CASSFIAGGSTDTQYF. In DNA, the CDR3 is TGCGCCAGCAGCTTTATAGCGGGTGGCAGCACAGATACGCAGTATTTT.

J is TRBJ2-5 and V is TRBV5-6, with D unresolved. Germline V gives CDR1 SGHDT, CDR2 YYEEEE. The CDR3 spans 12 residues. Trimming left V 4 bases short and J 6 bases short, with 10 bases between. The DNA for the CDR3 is TGTGCCAGCAGCCTGGATCTACAGACCCAGTACTTC. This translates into CASSLDLQTQYF.

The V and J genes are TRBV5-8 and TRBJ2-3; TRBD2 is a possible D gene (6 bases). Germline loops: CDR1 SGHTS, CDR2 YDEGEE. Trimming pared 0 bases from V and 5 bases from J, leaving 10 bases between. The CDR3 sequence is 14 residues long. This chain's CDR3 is CASSLVGGEDTQYF. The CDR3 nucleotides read TGTGCCAGCAGCTTGGTTGGCGGGGAAGATACGCAGTATTTT.

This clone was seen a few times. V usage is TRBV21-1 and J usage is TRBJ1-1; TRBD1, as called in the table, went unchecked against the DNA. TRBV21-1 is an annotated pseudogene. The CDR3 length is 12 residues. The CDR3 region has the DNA TGTGCCAGCAGCAACCAGGACACTGAAGCTTTCTTT. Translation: CASSNQDTEAFF.

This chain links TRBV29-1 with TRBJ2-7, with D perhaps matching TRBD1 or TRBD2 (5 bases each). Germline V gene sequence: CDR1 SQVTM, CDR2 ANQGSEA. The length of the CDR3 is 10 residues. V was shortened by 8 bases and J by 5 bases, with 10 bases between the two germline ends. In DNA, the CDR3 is TGCAGCTTCGGGGACGACGAGCAGTACTTC. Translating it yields CSFGDDEQYF.

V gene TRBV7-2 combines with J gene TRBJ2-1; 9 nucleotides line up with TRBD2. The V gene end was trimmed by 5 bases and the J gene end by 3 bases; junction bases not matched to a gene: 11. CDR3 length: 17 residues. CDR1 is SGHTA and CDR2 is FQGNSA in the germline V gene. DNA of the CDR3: TGTGCCAGCAGCAAACGACAGGGACTAGCAGACTACAATGAGCAGTTCTTC. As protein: CASSKRQGLADYNEQFF.